The present TCR beta chain was sequenced within a study of cytomegalovirus exposure and HLA in healthy donors. Overall study findings and caveats: Productive rates of about 87% or about 30% were seen for most TCR beta V segments in an earlier analysis. Serostatus for CMV was the only available immune exposure information. Most TCR sequences showed up rarely, but some public TCRs showed up in many donors. Some V segments, TRBV6-2 and TRBV6-3 among them, were indistinguishable and were therefore excluded.

Trimming took 2 bases from V and 0 from J, leaving 9 bases between them. This CDR3 is 15 amino acids long. Germline V gives CDR1 MNHNS, CDR2 SASEGT. Note on this clone: No antigen is known for it. The identical CDR3 is also encoded by other nucleotide sequences in the sample.

This PCR relied on a set of 60 Vbeta primers and 13 Jbeta primers. TCRdb keeps only in-frame clones here, not all; method: immunoSEQ multiplex PCR. Here the sample spans 150,000 to 200,000 clones, 75% to 90% being singletons. The genes are TRBV6-1 and TRBJ2-3; D call uncertain. This clonotype was sampled from a boy between 2 and 10 years old in good health and CMV-seronegative. Sequenced: PBMCs. The CDR3 DNA follows: TGTGCCAGCAGTGAACCCCCAGTTAGCACAGATACGCAGTATTTT. Its translation: CASSEPPVSTDTQYF.